This T cell receptor (beta chain) comes out of a study of blood T cell repertoires in COVID-19. Overall study: Spain, Italy and the United States supplied samples that represented acute and convalescent COVID-19. T cells, B-cell-depleted T cells, or PBMCs provided the cDNA or gDNA that served as material.

The CDR3 runs to 13 residues. Germline V CDR1 and CDR2: KGHSH, LQKENI. V lost 6 bases and J 1 base, leaving 6 bases between the germline ends. Per the original data handling: Using reference gene primer amplification, nucleated cell counts were estimated. Repertoires were generated with immunoSEQ multiplex PCR, while TCRdb's copy carries only in-frame clones and drops some. The V and J calls and clone size were taken over from that table, and D and trimming were inferred from the DNA. The data hold some 100,000 clones, with about 82% observed a single time. The V gene is TRBV18, the J gene TRBJ2-2, with D possibly TRBD1 on 5 matching bases. This TCR derives from a human donor in a cohort sampled during active COVID-19. Source material: peripheral blood. Written as DNA, the CDR3 is TGTGCCAGCTCGGACAAGAACACCGGGGAGCTGTTTTTT. This encodes CASSDKNTGELFF.